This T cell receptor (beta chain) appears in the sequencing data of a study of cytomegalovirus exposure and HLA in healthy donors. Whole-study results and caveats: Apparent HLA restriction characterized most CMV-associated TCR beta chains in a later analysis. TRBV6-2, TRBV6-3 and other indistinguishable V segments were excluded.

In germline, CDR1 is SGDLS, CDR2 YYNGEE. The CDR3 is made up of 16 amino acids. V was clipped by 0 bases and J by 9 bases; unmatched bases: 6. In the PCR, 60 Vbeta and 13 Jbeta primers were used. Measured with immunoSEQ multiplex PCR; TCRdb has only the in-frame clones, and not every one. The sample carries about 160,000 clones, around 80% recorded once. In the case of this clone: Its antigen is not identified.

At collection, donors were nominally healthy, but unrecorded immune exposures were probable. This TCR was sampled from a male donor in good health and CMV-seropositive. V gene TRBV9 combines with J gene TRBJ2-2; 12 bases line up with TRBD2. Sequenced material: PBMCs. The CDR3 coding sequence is TGTGCCAGCAGCGTAGCTCCGACTAGCGGGGGCCGGGAGCTGTTTTTT. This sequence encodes CASSVAPTSGGRELFF.